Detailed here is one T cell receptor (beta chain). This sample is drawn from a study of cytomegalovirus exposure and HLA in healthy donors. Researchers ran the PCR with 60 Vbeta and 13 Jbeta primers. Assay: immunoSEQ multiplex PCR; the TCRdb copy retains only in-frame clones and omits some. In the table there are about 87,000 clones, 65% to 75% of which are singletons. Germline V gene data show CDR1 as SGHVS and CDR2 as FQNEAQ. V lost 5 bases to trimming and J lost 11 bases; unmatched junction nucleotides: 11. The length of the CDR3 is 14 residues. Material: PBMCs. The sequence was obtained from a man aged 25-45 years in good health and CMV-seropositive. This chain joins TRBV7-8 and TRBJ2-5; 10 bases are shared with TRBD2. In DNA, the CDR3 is TGTGCCAGCAGCCTTAGCGGGGGGACCGTGGAGCAGTACTTC. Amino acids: CASSLSGGTVEQYF. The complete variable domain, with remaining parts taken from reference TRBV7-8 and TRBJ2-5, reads GAGVSQSPRYKVAKRGQDVALRCDPISGHVSLFWYQQALGQGPEFLTYFQNEAQLDKSGLPSDRFFAERPEGSVSTLKIQRTQQEDSAVYLCASSLSGGTVEQYFGPGTRLLVL.